This entry is about one T cell receptor beta chain. The sample originates from a study of blood T cell repertoires in COVID-19. The CDR3 spans 13 residues. After removal of 6 bases from V and 8 bases from J, the junction contained 5 bases not matched to a gene. Germline values: CDR1 SGHRS, CDR2 YFSETQ. Original data processing: Amplification of reference gene primers provided the estimated nucleated cell counts. Only in-frame clones appear in the TCRdb table, and some are missing; sequencing was by immunoSEQ multiplex PCR. The DNA was the basis for D and trimming; V, J and clone size are from that table. The sample lists about 120,000 clones; around nine tenths were seen once.

This TCR was recovered from a man between 35 and 55 years old with acute or convalescent COVID-19. Sequencing used peripheral blood. The chain combines TRBV5-1 with TRBJ2-1, with 10 bases lining up with TRBD2. CDR3 coding DNA: TGCGCCAGCACAGCGGGAGGGCGCTATGAGCAGTTCTTC. Its protein product is CASTAGGRYEQFF.